A selection of T cell receptor beta chains follows, all from one sample in a study of CD8+CD57+ T cells in acquired aplastic anemia. TCRdb re-called the reads through MiXCR, storing one row per CDR3 protein. The table lists some 140,000 distinct CDR3 sequences, about 52% of them singletons, with 9.5% to 15% in the top ten. The sequencing input was sorted CD4+, CD8+, or CD8+CD57+ T cells (not recorded which) from PBMCs. The receptors come from a human donor with aplastic anemia. CDR3s include the opening cysteine and the closing phenylalanine or tryptophan. The order of the fields is V gene, J gene, D gene, CDR3 protein. D genes are given only for firm matches.

TRBV29-1	.	TRBD1	CSVRRGRGETQYF
TRBV24-1	TRBJ2-7	TRBD1	CATRDSSYEQYF
TRBV6-5	TRBJ2-1	.	CASSYSEEHGEQFF
TRBV5-6	TRBJ1-5	.	CASSSGMGDQPQHF
TRBV29-1	TRBJ2-5	TRBD2	CEEAGVPSETQYF
TRBV4-1	TRBJ1-5	.	CASSQGYSSNQPQHF
TRBV5-6	TRBJ2-5	.	CASSLVRAQETQYF
TRBV19	TRBJ1-2	.	CASSIASDTTYGYTF
TRBV2	TRBJ2-1	.	CASSVYQRDEQFF
TRBV29-1	TRBJ2-3	TRBD1	CSVGKRGHEDTQYF
TRBV5-1	TRBJ1-1	.	CASRLGVDTEAFF
TRBV20-1	TRBJ1-1	.	CSARDVTEAFF
TRBV4-2	TRBJ1-5	.	CASSQPSPRVVDSNQPQHF
TRBV5-8	TRBJ1-6	.	CASSLGGASNSPLHF
TRBV11-2	TRBJ2-3	TRBD1	CASSLGTGIDTQYF
TRBV5-5	TRBJ1-6	TRBD1	CASSPTGTVNSPLHF
TRBV7-6	TRBJ1-2	.	CASSLESGDGYTF
TRBV2	TRBJ2-2	.	CASSVDPGANGELFF
TRBV15	TRBJ2-7	.	CAANRDPADGEQYF
TRBV7-9	TRBJ2-1	.	CASSLAVLTIF
TRBV2	TRBJ2-7	TRBD1	CASERDRVDEQYF
TRBV19	TRBJ2-5	TRBD1	CASSRTGSETQYF
TRBV7-8	TRBJ1-1	.	CASSTNLWLGSF
TRBV20-1	TRBJ1-1	.	CSAMDSGTEAFF
TRBV2	TRBJ2-3	TRBD2	CASSGNGGKIDTQYF
TRBV10-3	TRBJ2-7	TRBD1	CAIKFRGGEDEQYF
TRBV25-1	TRBJ1-4	.	CASSKLRDTNEKLFF
TRBV5-1	TRBJ2-5	.	CASSLDQGKGTQYF
TRBV6-5	TRBJ1-2	TRBD1	CASSYRTGYGYTF
TRBV5-8	TRBJ1-1	.	CASSFIPVTEAFF
TRBV7-2	TRBJ2-1	.	CASSSWVHEQFF
TRBV7-3	TRBJ2-1	TRBD2	CASSPHLAGGYNEQFF
TRBV4-2	TRBJ2-5	TRBD2	CASSHPTSGGAGQETQYF
TRBV7-9	TRBJ1-1	TRBD1	CASRGQGGNTEAFF
TRBV7-7	TRBJ2-5	TRBD2	CASSSSGSSETQYF
TRBV19	TRBJ2-2	.	CASPSGGWAGELFF